Sequencing of this T cell receptor beta chain was carried out in a study of brain T cells in children with intractable seizures. This clone was seen a few times. Germline CDR1 is SNHLY and CDR2 is FYNNEI. CDR3 length: 13 amino acids. Trimming took off 2 bases at V and 5 bases at J, with 4 bases between the two ends. Time point: blood from clinic visit 5 months post-surgery; TSC patient then seizure free. Assay used: immunoSEQ multiplex PCR; TCRdb lists only in-frame clones, some missing. Of 300,000 to 400,000 clones in the sample, roughly 93% were seen once. Here the sequenced sample was peripheral blood, taken 5 to 6 months after surgery. The TCR originated in a boy under two years old with tuberous sclerosis and intractable seizures. V gene TRBV2 combines with J gene TRBJ1-6; D unclear. This chain's CDR3 is CASSESHNSPLHF. In nucleotides, the CDR3 is TGTGCCAGCAGTGAATCCCATAATTCACCCCTCCACTTT.